This T cell receptor (beta chain) is from a study of persistence of HIV-infected CD4 T cells. This clone was seen once. What it binds is not known. Sequencing used immunoSEQ version 4 in survey mode. TCRdb keeps only in-frame clones here, not all; method: immunoSEQ multiplex PCR. Of around 39,000 clones listed, around 89% are singletons. Nonspecific anti-CD3/anti-CD28 bead stimulation represents the broad CD4+ T cell repertoire. Sorting of responding CD4+ T cells relied on upregulated CD40 ligand together with CD69. This CDR3 region has 14 residues. V was shortened by 4 bases and J by 0 bases, with 9 bases between the two germline ends. In germline, CDR1 is LNHDA, CDR2 SQIVND (reference sequence).

Sample: CD4+ T cells sorted from PBMCs after approximately 19-hour stimulation, taken from a patient who received antiretroviral therapy. This rearrangement joins TRBV19 to TRBJ1-2; no clear D. The source is an adult man with HIV who was CMV-seropositive. In nucleotides, the CDR3 is TGTGCCAGTAGTAAGGACCGAGCTAACTATGGCTACACCTTC. It codes for CASSKDRANYGYTF.